One and the same sample provided the 27 T cell receptor beta chains below, sequenced in a study of T cell repertoires in cytomegalovirus infection. TCRdb fed the reads into MiXCR, producing one record per CDR3 protein. The sample holds around 180,000 distinct CDR3 sequences, around 20% seen once. Sequencing was done on a sample of PBMCs. All receptors come from a human donor in good health (CMV status not recorded). Some clones in this sample may be carry-over from other donors' samples.

This clonotype was seen a handful of times. V usage is TRBV20-1 and J usage is TRBJ2-3, with TRBD1 matching over 8 bases. This CDR3 is 16 amino acids long. V trimming: 0 bases; J trimming: 5 bases; junction bases outside the gene matches: 10. Germline CDR1 and CDR2: DFQATT and SNEGSKA (reference sequence). CDR3 sequence (DNA): TGCAGTGCTAGAGACCCGGGACAGGAGGTTATAGATACGCAGTATTTT. Its translation is CSARDPGQEVIDTQYF.

V is TRBV30 and J is TRBJ1-1; maybe TRBD1 (6 bases). Looked up from germline, CDR1 is GTSNPN and CDR2 is SVGIG (reference sequence). This CDR3 spans 15 amino acids. The V end lost 2 bases, the J end lost 0 bases, and 13 bases lay between the germline ends. CDR3 coding DNA: TGTGCCTGGAGTCTTCCGGGACATCTGAACACTGAAGCTTTCTTT. This encodes CAWSLPGHLNTEAFF.

This clonotype was counted a few times. The chain combines TRBV11-3 with TRBJ2-5; D ambiguous. CDR1 SGHNT and CDR2 YENEEA come from the germline V gene. V lost 0 bases and J 2 bases, leaving 10 bases between the germline ends. The CDR3 sequence is 15 residues long. Here the CDR3 DNA reads TGTGCCAGCAGCTTAGAGTCCGGCATGCAAGAGACCCAGTACTTC. Translating gives CASSLESGMQETQYF.

The chain employs TRBV27 and TRBJ2-5; the D is unclear. This CDR3 has 14 residues. In germline, CDR1 is MNHEY, CDR2 SMNVEV (reference sequence). V lost 0 bases, J lost 6 bases, and 11 bases lay in between. As DNA, the CDR3 is TGTGCCAGCAGTTTATCGGGGATTATGAAGACCCAGTACTTC. It codes for CASSLSGIMKTQYF.

The V gene is TRBV12-3 or TRBV12-4, the J gene TRBJ1-1, with D hard to call. The CDR3 spans 11 residues. Trimming pared 6 bases from V and 7 bases from J, leaving 9 bases between. The CDR3 region is CASRDHVEAFF. The CDR3 bases are TGTGCCAGCAGAGACCACGTTGAAGCTTTCTTT.

In its sample, this clonotype was seen a few times. This chain joins TRBV7-9 and TRBJ2-7; 7 bases align to TRBD2. After removal of 2 bases from V and 5 bases from J, the junction contained 6 bases not matched to a gene. The CDR3 covers 14 residues. The germline V gene has CDR1 SEHNR and CDR2 FQNEAQ (reference sequence). CDR3 sequence (DNA): TGTGCCAGCAGCTTATCAGGACTAGGGGACGAGCAGTACTTC. This codes for CASSLSGLGDEQYF. The full variable domain, with the rest looked up from reference TRBV7-9 and TRBJ2-7, is DTGVSQNPRHKITKRGQNVTFRCDPISEHNRLYWYRQTLGQGPEFLTYFQNEAQLEKSRLLSDRFSAERPKGSFSTLEIQRTEQGDSAMYLCASSLSGLGDEQYFGPGTRLTVT.

As concerns this clonotype: A much larger clone differs by one base, so this may be a read error. This chain connects TRBV25-1 to TRBJ2-3; possibly TRBD2 for D (5 bases). The CDR3 consists of 15 residues. Germline V gene data show CDR1 as MGHDK and CDR2 as SYGVNS. CDR3 DNA sequence: TGTGCCAGCAGTGCCAGCCGGGAAGGCACAGATACGCTGTATTTT. Protein sequence: CASSASREGTDTLYF.

This clonotype has at least ten counts. The V gene is TRBV7-6, the J gene TRBJ2-7; possible D gene TRBD2, 5 bases. CDR3 length: 12 residues. V lost 5 bases and J 6 bases, leaving 11 bases between the germline ends. Germline assignment: CDR1 SGHVS and CDR2 FNYEAQ. The CDR3, as DNA: TGTGCCAGCAGCGCGATCGAGGGCGAGCAGTACTTC. Translating it yields CASSAIEGEQYF.

The chain uses TRBV19 and TRBJ1-2, with D possibly being TRBD1 (5 bases). Trimming removed 3 bases from V and 7 bases from J, with 12 bases in between. This CDR3 is 13 amino acids long. In germline, CDR1 is LNHDA, CDR2 SQIVND (reference sequence). The CDR3: CASSMVAGTGYTF. CDR3 coding DNA: TGTGCCAGTAGTATGGTGGCCGGGACTGGCTACACCTTC.

The chain carries TRBV20-1 and TRBJ2-2; 8 bases line up with TRBD2. Germline CDR1 DFQATT, CDR2 SNEGSKA (reference sequence). This CDR3 comprises 13 residues. V was clipped by 3 bases and J by 9 bases; unmatched bases: 6. The CDR3 region has the DNA TGCAGTGCTAGCGGGGGGGCCCCATGGGAGCTGTTTTTT. The encoded protein is CSASGGAPWELFF.

This clonotype occurred many times. The chain employs TRBV28 and TRBJ2-1; D not resolved. This CDR3 is built from 16 residues. Germline V gene data show CDR1 as MDHEN and CDR2 as SYDVKM. Trimming removed 8 bases at V and 5 bases at J, with 22 bases between. The CDR3 loop reads CASRWISPYSNNEQFF. The CDR3 nucleotides are TGTGCCAGCCGTTGGATCTCGCCTTACAGTAACAATGAGCAGTTCTTC.

The sample holds many counts of this clonotype. This chain uses TRBV25-1 with TRBJ1-5; D is unclear. Trimming shortened V by 1 base and J by 2 bases, and 6 bases separated the two germline ends. Germline V gives CDR1 MGHDK, CDR2 SYGVNS. The CDR3 is 14 residues long. The CDR3 region has the DNA TGTGCCAGCAGTGAATGGGGTGGCAATCAGCCCCAGCATTTT. Protein: CASSEWGGNQPQHF.

In its sample, this clonotype was seen many times. Here the CDR3 DNA reads TGTGCCAGCAGCTCGATAGGACAGGGGAATGAAAAACTGTTTTTT. This codes for CASSSIGQGNEKLFF. The V gene is TRBV7-2, the J gene TRBJ1-4; 9 bases align to TRBD1. CDR3 length equals 15 residues. J gave up 5 bases and V 4 bases, and 5 bases lay outside the gene matches. Germline CDR1 reads SGHTA; CDR2 reads FQGNSA.

The chain carries TRBV10-2 and TRBJ1-2; unclear D gene. The germline CDR1 and CDR2 sequences are WSHSY and SAAADI. V lost 0 bases to trimming and J lost 4 bases, with 9 bases between them. CDR3 length equals 14 residues. CDR3 sequence reads: CASSESMEAYGYTF. The CDR3 nucleotides are TGCGCCAGCAGTGAGTCAATGGAGGCCTATGGCTACACCTTC.

This clonotype was counted many times. The chain uses TRBV28 and TRBJ1-1; 7 nucleotides agree with TRBD1. V lost 6 bases, J lost 1 base, and 8 bases stayed unmatched. The CDR3 is made up of 15 amino acids. Germline V lookup: CDR1 MDHEN, CDR2 SYDVKM. The CDR3 region is CASSEGAVPNTEAFF. The CDR3 coding sequence is TGTGCCAGCAGCGAGGGGGCTGTGCCGAACACTGAAGCTTTCTTT.

This clonotype appeared once. The genes are TRBV7-4 and TRBJ1-4, with no clear D. The germline CDR1 and CDR2 sequences are SGHVT and SQSDAQ. This CDR3 is built from 13 residues. Deletions cut 8 bases from V and 2 bases from J, with 9 bases between. The CDR3 DNA is TGTGCCAGCCGCCGAAGCACTAATGAAAAACTGTTTTTT. It translates to CASRRSTNEKLFF.

The chain carries TRBV23-1 and TRBJ1-6; D is possibly TRBD1 (5 bases). TRBV23-1 is an ORF; its function is uncertain. Trimming took 11 bases from V and 0 from J, leaving 17 bases between them. The CDR3 loop spans 16 amino acids. CDR3 loop: CAPPVEGHSYNSPLHF. Here the CDR3 DNA reads TGCGCCCCCCCCGTGGAAGGACACTCCTATAATTCACCCCTCCACTTT.

This clonotype was counted many times. The chain recombines TRBV28 with TRBJ2-7, with unresolved D. Germline V gives CDR1 MDHEN, CDR2 SYDVKM. This CDR3 has 13 residues. The V end was cut by 5 bases, the J end by 2 bases, with 10 bases between. Here the CDR3 reads CASSRSEPYEQYF. CDR3 coding DNA: TGTGCCAGCAGTAGAAGTGAGCCCTACGAGCAGTACTTC.

This clonotype was seen many times. V gene TRBV6-1 combines with J gene TRBJ2-7; 8 nucleotides align to TRBD1. The CDR3 consists of 16 residues. Germline CDR1 reads MNHNS; CDR2 reads SASEGT. Trimming cost V 5 bases and J 2 bases; bases outside gene matches: 11. The CDR3 DNA sequence: TGTGCCAGCAGTAGTGGACAGGGTGGCACAACCTACGAGCAGTACTTC. Protein: CASSSGQGGTTYEQYF.

The rearrangement uses TRBV20-1 and TRBJ1-1; D gene unclear. Trimming pared 2 bases from V and 0 bases from J, leaving 7 bases between. Germline CDR1 DFQATT, CDR2 SNEGSKA (reference sequence). The CDR3 length is 13 residues. For the CDR3, the DNA is TGCAGTGCTAGAAGGTCATTGAACACTGAAGCTTTCTTT. Translating it yields CSARRSLNTEAFF.

This clonotype was detected a few times. The chain links TRBV12-3 or TRBV12-4 to TRBJ1-1; no clear D. Trimming shortened V by 4 bases and J by 1 base, and 10 bases separated the two germline ends. The CDR3 has 14 residues. As DNA, the CDR3 is TGTGCCAGCAGTTCCCCCTCAGAGAACACTGAAGCTTTCTTT. Translation: CASSSPSENTEAFF.

This clonotype occurred a few times. A read error may produce the germline difference seen at one junction end. In DNA, the CDR3 is TGTGCCAGCAGTTTAAGAAGCAGGAACACTGTAGCTTTCTTT. Its translation is CASSLRSRNTVAFF. This sequence joins TRBV12-3 or TRBV12-4 and TRBJ1-1; D unresolved. The CDR3 length is 14 residues.

The chain employs TRBV30 and TRBJ2-1; 12 bases map to TRBD1. The germline V gene has CDR1 GTSNPN and CDR2 SVGIG (reference sequence). Losses at the gene ends were 2 bases for V and 7 bases for J; bases not matched to a gene: 12. The CDR3 consists of 17 residues. CDR3 in DNA: TGTGCCTGGAGTCGACCGTATCCGGGACAGGGGGCGAATGAGCAGTTCTTC. Encoded protein: CAWSRPYPGQGANEQFF.

In its sample, this clonotype was seen many times. V and J are TRBV28 and TRBJ1-5; 10 bases fit TRBD1. Looked up from germline, CDR1 is MDHEN and CDR2 is SYDVKM. CDR3 size: 15 residues. V lost 6 bases and J lost 2; bases outside the gene matches: 4. The DNA for the CDR3 is TGTGCCAGCAGCCGACAGGGGGCTGGCAATCAGCCCCAGCATTTT. It yields the protein CASSRQGAGNQPQHF. The full variable domain, completed using reference TRBV28 and TRBJ1-5, is DVKVTQSSRYLVKRTGEKVFLECVQDMDHENMFWYRQDPGLGLRLIYFSYDVKMKEKGDIPEGYSVSREKKERFSLILESASTNQTSMYLCASSRQGAGNQPQHFGDGTRLSIL.

This clonotype was seen at least ten times. V and J are TRBV7-9 and TRBJ1-4; the D gene is possibly TRBD1 (6 bases). The CDR3 is 15 amino acids. Trimming removed 6 bases from V and 6 bases from J, with 17 bases in between. The germline V gene has CDR1 SEHNR and CDR2 FQNEAQ (reference sequence). Here the CDR3 reads CASSSSGQLDEKLFF. CDR3 nucleotides: TGTGCCAGCAGTTCTTCAGGACAGCTGGATGAAAAACTGTTTTTT.

The chain links TRBV2 to TRBJ2-7; 7 bases line up with TRBD1. There are 15 residues in the CDR3. Trimming cost V 2 bases and J 3 bases; bases outside gene matches: 7. Per germline, CDR1 SNHLY and CDR2 FYNNEI. CDR3 in DNA: TGTGCCAGCAGTGAATCGGCAGGGGGTTTCTACGAGCAGTACTTC. Protein sequence: CASSESAGGFYEQYF.

The sample holds a few counts of this clonotype. This chain joins TRBV5-6 and TRBJ1-4, with D unresolved. Germline V gene lookup returns CDR1 SGHDT and CDR2 YYEEEE. This CDR3 region has 13 residues. V was trimmed by 1 base and J by 2 bases, leaving 3 bases between them. For the CDR3, the DNA is TGTGCCAGCAGCTTGCCCACTAATGAAAAACTGTTTTTT. It yields the protein CASSLPTNEKLFF.